Sequencing of this T cell receptor beta chain was carried out in a study of T cells in Graves' hyperthyroidism and ophthalmopathy. Study findings and constraints: Ophthalmopathy was model-predicted a median about 7.1 months pre-onset.

This clonotype was seen more than once but under ten times. The antigen remains undetermined. There were TCR beta CDR3 regions amplified from RNA transcripts. The TCR CDR3 was amplified in a first-round RT-PCR using the HTBI primer set. TCRdb re-called the multiplex PCR reads with MiXCR, one entry per CDR3 protein. The sample includes about 150,000 distinct CDR3 sequences, around 20% seen only once; the top ten take around 70%. CDR1 is SGHTA and CDR2 is FQGNSA in the germline V gene. CDR3 size: 17 residues. With 9 bases clipped from V and 5 bases from J, the junction kept 20 bases outside the gene matches.

The rearrangement uses TRBV7-2 and TRBJ2-7, with 9 bases that match TRBD2. The clonotype was recovered from a woman in her 50s with Graves' hyperthyroidism that later progressed to Graves' ophthalmopathy. Sequences were obtained from blood. The CDR3 reads CASSIDGAGGPFNEQYF. For the CDR3, the DNA is TGTGCCAGTAGTATAGACGGGGCGGGAGGGCCCTTCAACGAGCAGTACTTC.